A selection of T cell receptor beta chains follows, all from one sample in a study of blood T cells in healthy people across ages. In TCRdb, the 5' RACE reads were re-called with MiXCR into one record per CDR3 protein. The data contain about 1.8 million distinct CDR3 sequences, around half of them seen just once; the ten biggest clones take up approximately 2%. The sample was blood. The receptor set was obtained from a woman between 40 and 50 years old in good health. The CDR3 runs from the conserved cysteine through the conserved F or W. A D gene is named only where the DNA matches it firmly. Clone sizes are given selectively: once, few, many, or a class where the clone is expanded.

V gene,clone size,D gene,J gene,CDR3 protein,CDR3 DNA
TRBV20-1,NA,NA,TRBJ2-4,CSARNRGGIGNIQYF,TGCAGTGCCAGAAACAGGGGAGGTATTGGAAACATTCAGTACTTC
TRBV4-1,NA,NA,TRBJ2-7,CASSQDGGISYNEQYF,TGTGCCAGCAGCCAAGATGGCGGGATCTCCTACAATGAGCAGTACTTC
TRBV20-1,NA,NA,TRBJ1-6,CSARESLSYNSPLHF,TGCAGTGCTAGAGAAAGCCTCTCCTATAATTCACCCCTCCACTTT
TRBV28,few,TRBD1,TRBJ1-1,CASSPPTGANTEAFF,TGTGCCAGCAGTCCGCCGACAGGGGCGAACACTGAAGCTTTCTTT
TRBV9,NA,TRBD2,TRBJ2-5,CASSSATAGKTQYF,TGTGCCAGCAGCTCTGCGACAGCGGGAAAGACCCAGTACTTC
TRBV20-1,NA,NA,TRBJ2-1,CSARGRQGSYNEQFF,TGCAGTGCTAGAGGCCGTCAGGGATCCTACAATGAGCAGTTCTTC
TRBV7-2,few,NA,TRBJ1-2,CASRPGGGSYGYTF,TGTGCCAGCAGACCCGGCGGGGGGAGCTATGGCTACACCTTC
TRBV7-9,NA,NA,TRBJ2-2,CASSGPGVNTGELFF,TGTGCCAGCAGCGGCCCGGGGGTGAACACCGGGGAGCTGTTTTTT
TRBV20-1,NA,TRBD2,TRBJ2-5,CSAGEGYPGGETQYF,TGCAGTGCTGGGGAGGGGTACCCGGGAGGAGAGACCCAGTACTTC
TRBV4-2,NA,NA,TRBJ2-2,CASSLGSGELFF,TGTGCCAGCAGCCTTGGGTCCGGGGAGCTGTTTTTT
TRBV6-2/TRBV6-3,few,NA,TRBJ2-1,CASSYRGGKFNEQFF,TGTGCCAGCAGTTACCGAGGGGGGAAATTCAATGAGCAGTTCTTC
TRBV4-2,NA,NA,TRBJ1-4,CASSQVIGPIDEKLFF,TGTGCCAGCAGCCAAGTCATAGGACCAATAGATGAAAAACTGTTTTTT
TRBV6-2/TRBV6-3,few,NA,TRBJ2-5,CASAQTKETQYF,TGTGCCAGTGCTCAGACTAAAGAGACCCAGTACTTC
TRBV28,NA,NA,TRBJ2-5,CASHSVEIQETQYF,TGTGCCAGCCATTCAGTGGAGATCCAAGAGACCCAGTACTTC
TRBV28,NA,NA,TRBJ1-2,CASSSPETVNYGYTF,TGTGCCAGCAGTTCTCCCGAGACAGTAAACTATGGCTACACCTTC
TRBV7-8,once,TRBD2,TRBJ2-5,CASSLFAGSGGNQETQYF,TGTGCCAGCAGCTTATTTGCTGGGAGCGGGGGGAATCAAGAGACCCAGTACTTC
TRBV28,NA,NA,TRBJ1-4,CASRPPGREKLFF,TGTGCCAGCAGGCCACCAGGGAGGGAAAAACTGTTTTTT
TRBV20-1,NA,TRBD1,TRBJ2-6,CSARVTGGSGANVLTF,TGCAGTGCTAGAGTGACAGGGGGCTCTGGGGCCAACGTCCTGACTTTC
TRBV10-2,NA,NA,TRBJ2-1,CASSEPKQANEQFF,TGCGCCAGCAGTGAGCCTAAACAGGCGAATGAGCAGTTCTTC
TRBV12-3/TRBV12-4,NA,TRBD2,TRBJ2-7,CASSSRGGRYEQYF,TGTGCCAGCAGTTCCCGGGGGGGGCGGTACGAGCAGTACTTC
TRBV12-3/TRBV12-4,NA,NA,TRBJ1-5,CASREWDSSNQPQHF,TGTGCCAGCAGAGAGTGGGACTCGAGCAATCAGCCCCAGCATTTT
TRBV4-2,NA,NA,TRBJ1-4,CASSPAPGAVGEKLFF,TGTGCCAGCAGCCCGGCCCCCGGGGCGGTCGGTGAAAAACTGTTTTTT
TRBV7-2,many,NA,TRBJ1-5,CASSSQGNQPQHF,TGTGCCAGCAGCTCCCAGGGAAATCAGCCCCAGCATTTT
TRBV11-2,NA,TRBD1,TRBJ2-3,CASSPGRDRGRDTQYF,TGTGCCAGCAGCCCCGGGAGGGACAGGGGGAGGGATACGCAGTATTTT
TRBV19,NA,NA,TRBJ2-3,CASSIDYTDTQYF,TGTGCCAGTAGTATAGACTACACAGATACGCAGTATTTT
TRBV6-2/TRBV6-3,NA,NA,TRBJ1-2,CASSYEAGSQGKRYGYTF,TGTGCCAGCAGTTACGAGGCGGGGTCACAGGGCAAGCGGTATGGCTACACCTTC
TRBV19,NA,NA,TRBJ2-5,CASSIINIPGTSHQETQYF,TGTGCCAGTAGCATTATAAATATCCCCGGGACAAGCCATCAAGAGACCCAGTACTTC
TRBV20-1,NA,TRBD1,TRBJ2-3,CSAHPGQGAPKSTDTQYF,TGCAGTGCACACCCGGGACAGGGGGCTCCAAAGAGCACAGATACGCAGTATTTT
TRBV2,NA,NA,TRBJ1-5,CASRFMGGESNQPQHF,TGTGCCAGCAGGTTTATGGGGGGCGAGAGCAATCAGCCCCAGCATTTT
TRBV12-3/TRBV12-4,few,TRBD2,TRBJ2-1,CASRIRTSGEYNEQFF,TGTGCCAGCAGGATAAGGACTAGCGGAGAATACAATGAGCAGTTCTTC
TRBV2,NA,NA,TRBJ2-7,CASSSDGTLYEQYF,TGTGCCAGCAGTAGCGACGGGACACTCTACGAGCAGTACTTC
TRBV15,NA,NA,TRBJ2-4,CATAGKGDIQYF,TGTGCCACCGCAGGGAAGGGAGACATTCAGTACTTC
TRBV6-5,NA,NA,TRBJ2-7,CASSTSGLLYEQYF,NA
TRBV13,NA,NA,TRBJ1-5,CASSAGHFNQPQHF,TGTGCCAGCAGCGCGGGACATTTCAATCAGCCCCAGCATTTT
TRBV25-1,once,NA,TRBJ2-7,CASRGQRGAYEQYF,TGTGCCAGCAGAGGACAGAGAGGGGCCTACGAGCAGTACTTC
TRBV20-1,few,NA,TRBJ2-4,CSARSPGNIQYF,TGCAGTGCTAGGTCCCCTGGAAACATTCAGTACTTC
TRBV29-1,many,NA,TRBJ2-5,CSTRISQETQYF,TGCAGCACCCGCATCAGCCAAGAGACCCAGTACTTC
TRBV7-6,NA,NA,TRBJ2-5,CAIRAYNEQYF,TGTGCCATCCGAGCCTACAATGAGCAGTACTTC
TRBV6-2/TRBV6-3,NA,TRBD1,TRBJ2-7,CASGQGRAYEQYF,TGTGCCAGCGGACAGGGGAGAGCCTACGAGCAGTACTTC
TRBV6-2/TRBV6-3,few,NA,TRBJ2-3,CASKNVDTQYF,TGTGCCAGCAAGAACGTGGATACGCAGTATTTT
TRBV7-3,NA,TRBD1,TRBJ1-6,CASSLTKGQGNSPLHF,TGTGCCAGCAGCTTAACGAAGGGACAGGGTAATTCACCCCTCCACTTT
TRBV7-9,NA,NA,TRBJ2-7,CASSSWITAGRSSYEQYF,TGTGCCAGCAGCTCATGGATTACGGCAGGCCGAAGCTCCTACGAGCAGTACTTC
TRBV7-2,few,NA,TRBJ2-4,CASSLATRTNIQYF,TGTGCCAGCAGCTTGGCTACCAGGACGAACATTCAGTACTTC
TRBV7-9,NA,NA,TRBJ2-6,CASSLAVPNPSGANVLTF,TGTGCCAGCAGCTTGGCGGTACCAAATCCCTCTGGGGCCAACGTCCTGACTTTC